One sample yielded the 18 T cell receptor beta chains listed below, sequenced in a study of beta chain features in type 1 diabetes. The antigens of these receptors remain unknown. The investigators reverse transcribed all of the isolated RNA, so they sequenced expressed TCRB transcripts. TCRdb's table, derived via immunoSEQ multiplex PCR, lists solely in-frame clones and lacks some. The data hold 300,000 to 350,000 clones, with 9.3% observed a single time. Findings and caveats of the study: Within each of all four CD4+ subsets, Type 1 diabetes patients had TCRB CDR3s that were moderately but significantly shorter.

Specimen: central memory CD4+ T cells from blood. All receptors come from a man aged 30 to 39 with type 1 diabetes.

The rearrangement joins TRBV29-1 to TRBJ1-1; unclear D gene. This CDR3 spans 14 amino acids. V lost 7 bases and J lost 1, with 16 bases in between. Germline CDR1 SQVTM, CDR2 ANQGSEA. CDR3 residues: CSAYRGWGNTEAFF. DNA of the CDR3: TGCAGCGCCTACCGGGGATGGGGGAACACTGAAGCTTTCTTT.

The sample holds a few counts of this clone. The CDR3 loop is CASSLAAGVGETQYF. The CDR3 DNA is TGTGCCAGCAGCTTAGCGGCGGGGGTAGGAGAGACCCAGTACTTC. The J gene is TRBJ2-5, the V gene TRBV7-9, with 7 bases that match TRBD2. The V segment lost 0 bases and the J segment 4 bases; nucleotides outside the gene matches: 5. The V gene's germline CDR1 is SEHNR and CDR2 FQNEAQ (reference sequence). The CDR3 sequence is 15 residues long.

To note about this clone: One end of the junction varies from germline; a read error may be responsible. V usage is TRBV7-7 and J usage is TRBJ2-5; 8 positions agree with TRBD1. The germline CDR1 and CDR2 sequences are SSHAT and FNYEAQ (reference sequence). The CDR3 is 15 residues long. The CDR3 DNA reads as TGTGCTAGCAGCGCAAGCAGGGGGCTTGGAGAGACCCAGTACTTC. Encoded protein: CASSASRGLGETQYF.

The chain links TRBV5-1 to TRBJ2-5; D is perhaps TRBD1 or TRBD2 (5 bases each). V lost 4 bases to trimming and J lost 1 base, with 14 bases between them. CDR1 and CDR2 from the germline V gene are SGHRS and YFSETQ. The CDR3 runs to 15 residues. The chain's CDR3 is CASSRDRPLQETQYF. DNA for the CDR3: TGCGCCAGCAGCCGGGACCGACCCCTCCAAGAGACCCAGTACTTC.

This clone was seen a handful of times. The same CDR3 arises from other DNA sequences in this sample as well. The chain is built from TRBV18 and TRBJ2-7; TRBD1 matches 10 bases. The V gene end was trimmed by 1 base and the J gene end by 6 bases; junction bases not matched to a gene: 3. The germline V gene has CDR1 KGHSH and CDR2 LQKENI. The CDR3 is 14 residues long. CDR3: CASSPQGQGGEQYF. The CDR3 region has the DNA TGTGCCAGCTCACCACAAGGACAGGGGGGCGAGCAGTACTTC. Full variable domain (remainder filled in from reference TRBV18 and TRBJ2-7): NAGVMQNPRHLVRRRGQEARLRCSPMKGHSHVYWYRQLPEEGLKFMVYLQKENIIDESGMPKERFSAEFPKEGPSILRIQQVVRGDSAAYFCASSPQGQGGEQYFGPGTRLTVT.

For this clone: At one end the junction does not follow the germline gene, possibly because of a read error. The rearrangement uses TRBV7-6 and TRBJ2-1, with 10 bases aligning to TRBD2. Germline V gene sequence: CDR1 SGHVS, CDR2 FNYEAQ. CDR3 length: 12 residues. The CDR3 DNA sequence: TGTGCCAGCAGCATAGCGGGGGGACAACAGTTCTTC. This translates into CASSIAGGQQFF.

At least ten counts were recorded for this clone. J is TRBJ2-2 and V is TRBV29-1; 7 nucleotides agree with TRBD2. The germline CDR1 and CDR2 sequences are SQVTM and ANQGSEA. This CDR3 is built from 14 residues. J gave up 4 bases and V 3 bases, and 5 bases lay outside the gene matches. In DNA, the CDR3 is TGCAGCGTTGATTTGTCTAGCGGCACCGGGGAGCTGTTTTTT. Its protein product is CSVDLSSGTGELFF.

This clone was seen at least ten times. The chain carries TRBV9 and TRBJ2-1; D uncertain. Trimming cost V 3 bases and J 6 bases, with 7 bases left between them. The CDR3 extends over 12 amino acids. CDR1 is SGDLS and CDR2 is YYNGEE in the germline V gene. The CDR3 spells CASSARVNEQFF. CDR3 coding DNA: TGTGCCAGCAGCGCCCGCGTCAATGAGCAGTTCTTC. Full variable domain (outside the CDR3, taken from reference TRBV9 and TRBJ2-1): DSGVTQTPKHLITATGQRVTLRCSPRSGDLSVYWYQQSLDQGLQFLIQYYNGEERAKGNILERFSAQQFPDLHSELNLSSLELGDSALYFCASSARVNEQFFGPGTRLTVL.

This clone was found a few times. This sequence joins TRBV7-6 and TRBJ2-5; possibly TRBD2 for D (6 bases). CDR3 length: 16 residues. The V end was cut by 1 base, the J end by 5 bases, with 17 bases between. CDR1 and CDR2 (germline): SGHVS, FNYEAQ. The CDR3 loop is CASSLGDSGPGETQYF. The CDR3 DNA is TGTGCCAGCAGCTTAGGGGACTCGGGTCCGGGGGAGACCCAGTACTTC.

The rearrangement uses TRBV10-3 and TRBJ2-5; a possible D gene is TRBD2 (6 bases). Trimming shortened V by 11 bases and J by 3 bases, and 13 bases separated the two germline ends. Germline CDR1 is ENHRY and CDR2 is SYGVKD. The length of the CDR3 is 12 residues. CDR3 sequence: CASREREETQYF. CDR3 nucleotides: TGTGCCTCCAGAGAGCGGGAAGAGACCCAGTACTTC.

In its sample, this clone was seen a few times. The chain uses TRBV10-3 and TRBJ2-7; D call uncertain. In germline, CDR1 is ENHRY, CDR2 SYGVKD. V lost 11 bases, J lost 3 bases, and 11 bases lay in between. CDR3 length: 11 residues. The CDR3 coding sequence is TGTGCCTCTTCCGCGGACTACGAGCAGTACTTC. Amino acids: CASSADYEQYF.

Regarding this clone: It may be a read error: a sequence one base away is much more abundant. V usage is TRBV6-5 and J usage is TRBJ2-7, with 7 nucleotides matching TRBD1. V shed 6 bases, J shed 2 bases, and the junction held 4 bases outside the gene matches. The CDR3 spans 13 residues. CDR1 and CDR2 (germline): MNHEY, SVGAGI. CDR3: CASSSGGTYEQYF. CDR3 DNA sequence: TGTGCCAGCAGCTCAGGGGGAACCTACGAGCAGTACTTC.

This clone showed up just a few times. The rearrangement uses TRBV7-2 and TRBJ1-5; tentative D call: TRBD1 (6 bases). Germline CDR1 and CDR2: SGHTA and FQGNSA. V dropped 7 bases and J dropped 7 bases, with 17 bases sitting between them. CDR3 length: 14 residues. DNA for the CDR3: TGTGCCAGCAACGCAGGGGTATCTGGGCAGCCCCAGCATTTT. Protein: CASNAGVSGQPQHF.

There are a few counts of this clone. CDR3 DNA: TGTGCCAGCAGCTCTCCTAGCGGGGGGCCCGAGCAGTACTTC. This encodes CASSSPSGGPEQYF. The chain carries TRBV7-2 and TRBJ2-7; 11 bases agree with TRBD2. CDR1 and CDR2 (germline): SGHTA, FQGNSA. V trimming: 4 bases; J trimming: 6 bases; junction bases outside the gene matches: 5. The CDR3 is made up of 14 amino acids.

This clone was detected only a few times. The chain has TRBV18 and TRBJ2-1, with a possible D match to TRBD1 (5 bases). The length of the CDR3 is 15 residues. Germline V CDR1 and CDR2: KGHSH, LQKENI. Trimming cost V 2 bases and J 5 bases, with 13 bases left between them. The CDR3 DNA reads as TGTGCCAGCTCACCAATCCAGGGAAAGGACAATGAGCAGTTCTTC. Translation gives CASSPIQGKDNEQFF.

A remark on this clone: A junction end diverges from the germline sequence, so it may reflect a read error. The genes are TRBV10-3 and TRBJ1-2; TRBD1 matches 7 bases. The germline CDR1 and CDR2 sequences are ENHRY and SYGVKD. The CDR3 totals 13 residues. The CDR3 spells CASSSGQVNGYTF. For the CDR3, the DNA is TGTGCCAGCAGTTCCGGACAGGTGAATGGCTACACCTTC.

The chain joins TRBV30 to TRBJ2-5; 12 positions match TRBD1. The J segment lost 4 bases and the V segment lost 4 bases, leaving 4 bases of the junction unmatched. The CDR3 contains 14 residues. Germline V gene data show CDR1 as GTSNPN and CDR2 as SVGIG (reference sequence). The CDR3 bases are TGTGCCTGGACCACGGGACAGGGGGCAGAGACCCAGTACTTC. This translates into CAWTTGQGAETQYF.

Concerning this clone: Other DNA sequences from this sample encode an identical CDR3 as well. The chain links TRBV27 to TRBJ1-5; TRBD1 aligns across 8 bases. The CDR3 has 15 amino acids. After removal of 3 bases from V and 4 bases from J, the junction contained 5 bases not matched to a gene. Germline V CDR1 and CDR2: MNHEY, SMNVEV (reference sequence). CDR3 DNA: TGTGCCAGCAGTTTCCAGGGGGCAGGGAATCAGCCCCAGCATTTT. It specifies CASSFQGAGNQPQHF.